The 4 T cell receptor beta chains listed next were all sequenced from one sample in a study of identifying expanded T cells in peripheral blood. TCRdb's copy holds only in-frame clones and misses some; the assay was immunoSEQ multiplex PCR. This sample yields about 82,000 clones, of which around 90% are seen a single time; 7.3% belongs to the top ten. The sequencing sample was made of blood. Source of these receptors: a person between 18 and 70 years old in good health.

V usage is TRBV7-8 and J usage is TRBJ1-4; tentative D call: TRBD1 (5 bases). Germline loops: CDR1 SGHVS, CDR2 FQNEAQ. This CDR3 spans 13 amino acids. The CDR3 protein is CASGGDTNEKLFF. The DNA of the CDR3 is TGTGCGTCGGGGGGGGACACTAATGAAAAACTGTTTTTT.

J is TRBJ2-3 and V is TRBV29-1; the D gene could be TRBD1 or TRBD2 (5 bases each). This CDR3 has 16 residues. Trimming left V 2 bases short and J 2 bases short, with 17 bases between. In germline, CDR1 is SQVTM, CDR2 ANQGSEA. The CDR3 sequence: CSVERGASQPTDTQYF. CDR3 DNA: TGCAGCGTTGAAAGAGGGGCCAGCCAGCCCACAGATACGCAGTATTTT.

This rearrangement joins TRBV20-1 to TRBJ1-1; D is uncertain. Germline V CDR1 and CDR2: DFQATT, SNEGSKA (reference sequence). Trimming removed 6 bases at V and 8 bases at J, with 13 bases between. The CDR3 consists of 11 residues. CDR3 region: CSAVLVGEAFF. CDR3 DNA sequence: TGCAGTGCGGTACTTGTTGGAGAAGCTTTCTTT.

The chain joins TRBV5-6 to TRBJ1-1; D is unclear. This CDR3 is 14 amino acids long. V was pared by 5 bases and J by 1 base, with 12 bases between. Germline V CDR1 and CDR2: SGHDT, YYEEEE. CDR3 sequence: CASSRYGPNTEAFF. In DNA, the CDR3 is TGTGCCAGCAGTAGGTACGGACCGAACACTGAAGCTTTCTTT. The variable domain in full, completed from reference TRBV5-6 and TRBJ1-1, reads DAGVTQSPTHLIKTRGQQVTLRCSPKSGHDTVSWYQQALGQGPQFIFQYYEEEERQRGNFPDRFSGHQFPNYSSELNVNALLLGDSALYLCASSRYGPNTEAFFGQGTRLTVV.